Listed below are T cell receptor beta chains from one sample, sequenced in a study of CD8 T cells in ankylosing spondylitis. A single record per CDR3 protein comes from TCRdb applying MiXCR to the 5' RACE reads. The profile shows 250,000 to 400,000 distinct CDR3 sequences, around 10% of them singletons. Input material: blood, either unsorted or a sorted T cell fraction (not recorded which). The receptors here all came from a female donor with ankylosing spondylitis or in good health (not recorded which). CDR3s include the opening cysteine and the closing phenylalanine or tryptophan. Fields, in order: clone size, D gene, J gene, V gene, CDR3 protein, CDR3 DNA. D genes are given only for firm matches. Part of the rows lack a size; the others show once, few, many or a class for expanded clones.

clone_size: .
d_call: .
j_call: TRBJ2-4
v_call: TRBV28
cdr3_aa: CASSFALGLAKNIQYF
cdr3_nt: TGTGCCAGCAGTTTCGCGCTGGGTCTAGCCAAAAACATTCAGTACTTC

clone_size: few
d_call: .
j_call: TRBJ2-2
v_call: TRBV19
cdr3_aa: CASSIVASWGELFF
cdr3_nt: TGTGCCAGTAGTATAGTAGCGTCCTGGGGGGAGCTGTTTTTT

clone_size: many
d_call: .
j_call: TRBJ2-5
v_call: TRBV7-2
cdr3_aa: CASSSYSLQETQYF
cdr3_nt: TGTGCCAGCAGCTCTTACAGCTTACAAGAGACCCAGTACTTC

clone_size: few
d_call: .
j_call: TRBJ2-3
v_call: TRBV5-1
cdr3_aa: CASSFGGGPRTDTQYF
cdr3_nt: TGCGCCAGCAGCTTTGGGGGGGGGCCGCGCACAGATACGCAGTATTTT

clone_size: many
d_call: TRBD2
j_call: TRBJ2-3
v_call: TRBV20-1
cdr3_aa: CSQSTSGGSDTQYF
cdr3_nt: TGCAGTCAGTCGACTAGCGGGGGGTCAGATACGCAGTATTTT

clone_size: many
d_call: .
j_call: TRBJ1-1
v_call: TRBV5-4
cdr3_aa: CASSFKGAPDTEAFF
cdr3_nt: TGTGCCAGCAGCTTTAAAGGTGCCCCCGACACTGAAGCTTTCTTT

clone_size: many
d_call: .
j_call: TRBJ1-2
v_call: TRBV7-9
cdr3_aa: CASSKGQESYGYTF
cdr3_nt: TGTGCCAGCAGCAAAGGGCAGGAATCCTATGGCTACACCTTC

clone_size: many
d_call: .
j_call: TRBJ1-2
v_call: TRBV20-1
cdr3_aa: CSARDGGRVYGYTF
cdr3_nt: TGCAGTGCTAGGGACGGGGGGCGGGTTTATGGCTACACCTTC

clone_size: many
d_call: .
j_call: TRBJ2-2
v_call: TRBV20-1
cdr3_aa: CSARAVGVDAGELFF
cdr3_nt: TGCAGTGCTAGAGCGGTAGGCGTTGACGCCGGGGAGCTGTTTTTT

clone_size: once
d_call: .
j_call: TRBJ1-1
v_call: TRBV27
cdr3_aa: CASNLNRNTEAFF
cdr3_nt: TGTGCCAGCAATTTAAACAGAAACACTGAAGCTTTCTTT

clone_size: many
d_call: TRBD1
j_call: TRBJ1-2
v_call: TRBV20-1
cdr3_aa: CSASLGQGSGYTF
cdr3_nt: TGCAGTGCTAGTCTAGGACAGGGCTCAGGCTACACCTTC

clone_size: many
d_call: TRBD2
j_call: TRBJ2-3
v_call: TRBV12-3/TRBV12-4
cdr3_aa: CASSLGAGNPRWTDTQYF
cdr3_nt: TGTGCCAGCAGTTTAGGAGCGGGAAACCCCAGATGGACAGATACGCAGTATTTT

clone_size: many
d_call: .
j_call: TRBJ2-1
v_call: TRBV20-1
cdr3_aa: CSANSGSTNEQFF
cdr3_nt: TGCAGTGCTAACAGCGGGTCAACCAATGAGCAGTTCTTC

clone_size: many
d_call: .
j_call: TRBJ1-6
v_call: TRBV3-1
cdr3_aa: CASSSGTDSPLHF
cdr3_nt: TGTGCCAGCTCGTCGGGGACTGATTCACCCCTCCACTTT

clone_size: many
d_call: .
j_call: TRBJ2-3
v_call: TRBV7-8
cdr3_aa: CASSLLRTVLADTQYF
cdr3_nt: TGTGCCAGCAGCCTTCTGCGGACGGTTTTGGCAGATACGCAGTATTTT

clone_size: many
d_call: .
j_call: TRBJ1-1
v_call: TRBV7-2
cdr3_aa: CASSRKQGNTEAFF
cdr3_nt: TGTGCCAGCAGCAGAAAACAGGGTAACACTGAAGCTTTCTTT

clone_size: many
d_call: .
j_call: TRBJ2-7
v_call: TRBV20-1
cdr3_aa: CSARDPRRRYEQYF
cdr3_nt: TGCAGTGCTAGAGATCCCCGGAGGCGTTACGAGCAGTACTTC

clone_size: .
d_call: .
j_call: TRBJ2-7
v_call: TRBV21-1
cdr3_aa: CASSTSSGFPYEQYF
cdr3_nt: TGTGCCAGCAGCACTTCCTCCGGGTTCCCCTACGAGCAGTACTTC

clone_size: many
d_call: .
j_call: TRBJ1-6
v_call: TRBV20-1
cdr3_aa: CSARFRAWDNSPLHF
cdr3_nt: TGCAGTGCTAGGTTTAGGGCCTGGGATAATTCACCCCTCCACTTT

clone_size: many
d_call: .
j_call: TRBJ1-2
v_call: TRBV9
cdr3_aa: CASSVGNTGYGYTF
cdr3_nt: TGTGCCAGCAGCGTAGGTAACACGGGCTATGGCTACACCTTC

clone_size: .
d_call: .
j_call: TRBJ2-3
v_call: TRBV12-3/TRBV12-4
cdr3_aa: CASRRGPQDTQYF
cdr3_nt: TGTGCCAGCAGACGAGGACCTCAGGATACGCAGTATTTT

clone_size: .
d_call: .
j_call: TRBJ2-5
v_call: TRBV18
cdr3_aa: CASSPPEARKTQYF
cdr3_nt: TGTGCCAGCTCACCACCGGAAGCAAGAAAGACCCAGTACTTC

clone_size: many
d_call: .
j_call: TRBJ1-1
v_call: TRBV7-9
cdr3_aa: CASSSLGEAFF
cdr3_nt: TGTGCCAGCAGCTCCTTAGGTGAGGCTTTCTTT

clone_size: many
d_call: .
j_call: TRBJ2-1
v_call: TRBV3-1
cdr3_aa: CASGDHNEQFF
cdr3_nt: TGTGCCAGCGGGGACCACAATGAGCAGTTCTTC

clone_size: many
d_call: .
j_call: TRBJ1-6
v_call: TRBV28
cdr3_aa: CASSLGNSPLHF
cdr3_nt: TGTGCCAGCAGTTTAGGCAATTCACCCCTCCACTTT

clone_size: .
d_call: TRBD1
j_call: TRBJ2-1
v_call: TRBV7-2
cdr3_aa: CASSLDLTGGGNEQFF
cdr3_nt: TGTGCCAGCAGCTTAGATCTGACAGGGGGAGGCAATGAGCAGTTCTTC

clone_size: .
d_call: .
j_call: TRBJ2-1
v_call: TRBV7-9
cdr3_aa: CASSQSRHNSEQFF
cdr3_nt: TGTGCCAGCAGCCAGAGTAGGCACAACAGTGAGCAGTTCTTC

clone_size: .
d_call: .
j_call: TRBJ2-2
v_call: TRBV20-1
cdr3_aa: CSARVGPNTGELFF
cdr3_nt: TGCAGTGCTAGAGTAGGCCCGAACACCGGGGAGCTGTTTTTT

clone_size: once
d_call: TRBD1
j_call: TRBJ1-6
v_call: TRBV7-2
cdr3_aa: CASSAGQTNSPLHF
cdr3_nt: TGTGCCAGCAGCGCGGGACAGACTAATTCACCCCTCCACTTT

clone_size: many
d_call: .
j_call: TRBJ1-3
v_call: TRBV20-1
cdr3_aa: CSARDLGTAGNTIYF
cdr3_nt: TGCAGTGCTAGAGATCTCGGGACCGCTGGAAACACCATATATTTT

clone_size: many
d_call: .
j_call: TRBJ2-7
v_call: TRBV5-1
cdr3_aa: CASSLGAGILPEQYF
cdr3_nt: TGCGCCAGCAGCTTGGGAGCCGGGATCCTTCCCGAGCAGTACTTC

clone_size: many
d_call: .
j_call: TRBJ2-7
v_call: TRBV20-1
cdr3_aa: CSADPLTSNEQYF
cdr3_nt: TGCAGTGCTGACCCCCTTACTAGCAACGAGCAGTACTTC

clone_size: many
d_call: TRBD2
j_call: TRBJ2-3
v_call: TRBV27
cdr3_aa: CASSRGLAGSDTQYF
cdr3_nt: TGTGCCAGCAGTCGCGGACTAGCGGGATCTGATACGCAGTATTTT

clone_size: many
d_call: .
j_call: TRBJ1-3
v_call: TRBV19
cdr3_aa: CASSIYGNTIYF
cdr3_nt: TGTGCCAGTAGTATTTACGGAAACACCATATATTTT

clone_size: many
d_call: TRBD2
j_call: TRBJ2-5
v_call: TRBV3-1
cdr3_aa: CASRRGRASGQETQYF
cdr3_nt: TGTGCCAGCAGACGAGGGCGGGCTAGCGGGCAAGAGACCCAGTACTTC

clone_size: many
d_call: .
j_call: TRBJ1-1
v_call: TRBV7-2
cdr3_aa: CASSLGGGMNTEAFF
cdr3_nt: TGTGCCAGCAGCCTGGGAGGGGGGATGAACACTGAAGCTTTCTTT

clone_size: few
d_call: .
j_call: TRBJ2-2
v_call: TRBV27
cdr3_aa: CASSSMTSNTGELFF
cdr3_nt: TGTGCCAGCAGTTCCATGACCTCAAACACCGGGGAGCTGTTTTTT

clone_size: many
d_call: .
j_call: TRBJ2-3
v_call: TRBV12-3/TRBV12-4
cdr3_aa: CASSVRTVDTQYF
cdr3_nt: TGTGCCAGCAGTGTACGGACGGTGGATACGCAGTATTTT